The sequence of this T cell receptor (beta chain) was determined in a study of T cells in Graves' hyperthyroidism and ophthalmopathy (dated by TCRdb to between 2017 and 2020). Background for the entire study: Peripheral blood samples were taken at initial diagnosis, before any treatment was given. TCR Vbeta CDR3 sequencing of around 130 peripheral blood samples (43 ophthalmopathy, approximately 80 hyperthyroidism and some 17 progressor patients) is reported in the paper. Once sampling was done, hyperthyroidism patients were given methimazole at a starting dose of 30 mg daily, whereas ophthalmopathy patients were given high-dose intravenous methylprednisolone. To identify TCR V-J signatures that set the groups apart, the researchers used a discovery cohort of 100 patients, made up of 40 to 45 with Graves' ophthalmopathy and about 55 with stable Graves' hyperthyroidism. Prospective prediction of ophthalmopathy was tested in an independent validation cohort consisting of some 19 hyperthyroidism patients and more than 15 patients who later progressed to ophthalmopathy. The approximately 97 discovery patients were randomly divided into training and test sets at a 7:3 ratio. In more than 5 Graves' hyperthyroidism patients, the study also compared T-cell repertoires from thyroid tissue with T-cell repertoires from blood. What the study reported, not specific to this receptor: In cross-validation, a model built on a 13 V-J signature told ophthalmopathy apart from stable hyperthyroidism with 85% to 90% sensitivity and 81% to 82% specificity, and in testing the same model reached 80%/75%. No statistical method was used to set the sample size in advance, and investigators knew the group allocation. During validation, the model predicted progression to ophthalmopathy a median of around 6 months ahead of onset, with around 71% sensitivity and 72.22% specificity. Blood samples also contained most of the expanded thyroid clonotypes (frequency above 0.001), which suggests that blood repertoires may reflect thyroid immune responses.

The CDR3, cysteine through phenylalanine, is 15 amino acids long. Only CDR3 DNA is held: 45 bases, read in frame from base 1. CDR1 is given as MNHNS and CDR2 as SASEGT, both from the germline V gene. The TCR beta CDR3 regions were amplified from the RNA transcripts. A first-round RT-PCR of the TCR CDR3 used the HTBI primer set with the Qiagen OneStep RT-PCR kit. Libraries were constructed in a second round of multiplex PCR, after which size selection and purification were performed. Sequencing of the libraries was done on an Illumina HiSeq2000 using paired-end 100 bp reads. The published analysis was carried out like this. SOAPnuke was used to process the raw data, removing reads that contained adapters or uncalled bases, had a mean Phred below 15, or lacked an exact match to the constant primer or identifier. High-quality paired reads were merged using COPE v1.2.5, and each unique nucleotide sequence was defined as a clonotype. MiTCR v1.1 was used to align clonotypes to the IMGT TRBV, TRBD and TRBJ reference segments. Only V-J combinations with frequency above 0.0001, covering about 99% of repertoires, were analysed. The TCS score was defined as F50 (clonal expansion) divided by E x V (chaos), with BLOSUM62-based TCRdist calculated between CDR3 peptides within each V-J. Welch's t-statistics and random forest reduced approximately 520 V-J features to 13, which were used in a naive Bayes classifier (R e1071). The public reads were run again by TCRdb, first through fastp at Q25 and then through MiXCR, and only productive beta chains were kept. Each record represents a unique CDR3 protein, reported with the most common genes and DNA among its rows. The V and J calls shown here were made by TCRdb, not taken from the authors' results. The sample includes about 360,000 distinct CDR3 sequences, with less than 15% observed a single time. The ten largest account for around 9.2% of the sample.

This clonotype has only a few counts. This receptor's antigen is unknown. A much bigger clone sits one base away, suggesting this may be a read error. Stable Graves' hyperthyroidism was defined as no progression to ophthalmopathy during 18 months of follow-up. Hyperthyroidism patients were newly diagnosed, with disease duration under 2 months, and aged 18 to 65 years. Any patient with an uncontrolled infection, another autoimmune disease, pregnancy or lactation was excluded. Clinical symptoms, serum thyroxine and TRAb, thyroid ultrasound, and orbital computed tomography formed the basis for the diagnoses. PBMCs were isolated from about 9.1 ml of fresh peripheral blood by Ficoll-Paque density gradient centrifugation. Total RNA was extracted using Trizol reagent, and RNA quality was assessed on an Agilent 2100 Bioanalyzer.

This TCR was sampled from a woman between 18 and 30 years old with Graves' hyperthyroidism. Sequenced input: blood. The sequence joins TRBV6-1 to TRBJ1-1; a confident D gene designation cannot be given. The DNA sequence is TGTGCCAGCAGTGAAGCGCGGGGTGGGTTCACTAAAGCTTTCTTT. Translated, this gives CASSEARGGFTKAFF.